This T cell receptor beta chain originates from a study of blood T cell repertoires in COVID-19. Study-wide context: Acute-phase and convalescent COVID-19 samples originated in the United States, Italy and Spain. The cDNA or gDNA used as material had been derived from T cells, B-cell-depleted T cells, or PBMCs.

Source study methods: Amplification from reference gene primers served as the basis for estimated nucleated cell counts. Using immunoSEQ multiplex PCR, the repertoire was profiled, and TCRdb retains in-frame clones only, with some absent. V and J calls and clone size are as listed in that table; D and trimming were resolved from the DNA. The sample has 200,000 to 250,000 clones; less than 85% are singletons. Germline V gene sequence: CDR1 SEHNR, CDR2 FQNEAQ (reference sequence). The CDR3 is 15 residues long. V trimming: 3 bases; J trimming: 1 base; junction bases outside the gene matches: 4. Input material: peripheral blood. The receptor was derived from a woman older than 75 with acute or convalescent COVID-19. The rearrangement links TRBV7-9 to TRBJ2-3, with TRBD2 identical over 7 bases. The CDR3 DNA is TGTGCCAGCAGCTTTGGGGGGGTAGGCACAGATACGCAGTATTTT. It is translated as CASSFGGVGTDTQYF.